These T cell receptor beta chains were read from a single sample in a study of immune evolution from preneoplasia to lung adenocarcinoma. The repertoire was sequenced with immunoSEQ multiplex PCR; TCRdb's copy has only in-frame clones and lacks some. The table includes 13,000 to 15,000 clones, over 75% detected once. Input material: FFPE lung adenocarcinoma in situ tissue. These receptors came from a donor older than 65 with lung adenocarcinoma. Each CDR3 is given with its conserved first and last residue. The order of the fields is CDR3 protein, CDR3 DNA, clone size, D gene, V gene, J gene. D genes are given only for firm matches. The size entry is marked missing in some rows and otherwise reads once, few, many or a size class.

CDR3: CASSLYSGDRNQPQHF; DNA: TGTGCCAGCAGCTTATATTCAGGGGACCGCAATCAGCCCCAGCATTTT; size: NA; D: NA; V: TRBV7-2; J: TRBJ1-5
CDR3: CAWSVQWVPEAFF; DNA: TGTGCCTGGAGTGTACAGTGGGTACCTGAAGCTTTCTTT; size: NA; D: NA; V: TRBV30; J: TRBJ1-1
CDR3: CASSFGVLNTGELFF; DNA: TGTGCCAGCAGCTTTGGGGTTTTAAACACCGGGGAGCTGTTTTTT; size: NA; D: NA; V: TRBV7-9; J: TRBJ2-2
CDR3: CASSANRDEQYF; DNA: TGTGCCAGCAGTGCCAACAGGGACGAGCAGTACTTC; size: NA; D: NA; V: TRBV28; J: TRBJ2-7
CDR3: CASSRTSTQTQYF; DNA: TGTGCCAGCAGCCGGACTAGCACCCAGACCCAGTACTTC; size: NA; D: TRBD2; V: TRBV11-3; J: TRBJ2-5
CDR3: CASSLGPYGTGELFF; DNA: TGTGCCAGCAGCTTAGGCCCCTACGGCACCGGGGAGCTGTTTTTT; size: NA; D: NA; V: TRBV7-2; J: TRBJ2-2
CDR3: CASSFTLGVGANVLTF; DNA: TGTGCCAGCAGTTTCACCTTGGGAGTTGGGGCCAACGTCCTGACTTTC; size: NA; D: NA; V: TRBV27; J: TRBJ2-6
CDR3: CASSLSRGGELFF; DNA: TGTGCCAGCAGCTTGTCGCGGGGCGGGGAGCTGTTTTTT; size: NA; D: NA; V: TRBV7-2; J: TRBJ2-2
CDR3: CASSRYSGSDDEQFF; DNA: TGTGCCAGCTCCCGTTATAGCGGGAGTGATGATGAGCAGTTCTTC; size: NA; D: TRBD2; V: TRBV7-2; J: TRBJ2-1
CDR3: CASSLNGPRDNQPQHF; DNA: TGTGCCAGCAGCTTAAACGGTCCTAGAGACAATCAGCCCCAGCATTTT; size: few; D: NA; V: TRBV7-2; J: TRBJ1-5
CDR3: CASSSFQGASYNEQFF; DNA: TGTGCCAGCAGTTCGTTTCAGGGGGCCAGCTACAATGAGCAGTTCTTC; size: NA; D: TRBD1; V: TRBV27; J: TRBJ2-1
CDR3: CASSQETGDNTEAFF; DNA: TGCGCCAGCAGCCAAGAGACAGGGGATAACACTGAAGCTTTCTTT; size: NA; D: TRBD1; V: TRBV4-1; J: TRBJ1-1
CDR3: CASSLSGTGVETQYF; DNA: TGTGCCAGCAGTTTGTCAGGGACCGGTGTGGAGACCCAGTACTTC; size: NA; D: NA; V: TRBV28; J: TRBJ2-5
CDR3: CASSLEGGGFYGYTF; DNA: TGTGCCAGCAGCTTGGAAGGGGGGGGATTTTATGGCTACACCTTC; size: NA; D: NA; V: TRBV5-4; J: TRBJ1-2
CDR3: CASSRKRETYNEQFF; DNA: TGTGCCAGCAGTCGTAAGCGGGAGACCTACAATGAGCAGTTCTTC; size: few; D: TRBD2; V: TRBV27; J: TRBJ2-1
CDR3: CATPKDRGNDGYTF; DNA: TGTGCCACTCCTAAAGACAGGGGGAATGATGGCTACACCTTC; size: few; D: TRBD1; V: TRBV7-9; J: TRBJ1-2
CDR3: CASSIVRQQPQHF; DNA: TGTGCCAGTAGTATAGTCCGACAGCAGCCCCAGCATTTT; size: NA; D: NA; V: TRBV19; J: TRBJ1-5
CDR3: CASSPRTYNEQFF; DNA: TGTGCCAGCAGTCCCCGGACGTACAATGAGCAGTTCTTC; size: NA; D: NA; V: TRBV6-6; J: TRBJ2-1
CDR3: CASSPRTSGWNEQYF; DNA: TGTGCCAGCAGCCCACGGACTAGCGGGTGGAACGAGCAGTACTTC; size: NA; D: TRBD2; V: TRBV11-1; J: TRBJ2-7
CDR3: CAISEWFTSGRLYEQYF; DNA: TGTGCCATCAGTGAGTGGTTCACTAGCGGGAGACTCTACGAGCAGTACTTC; size: NA; D: TRBD2; V: TRBV10-3; J: TRBJ2-7
CDR3: CASSQDMYTEAFF; DNA: TGTGCCAGTAGTCAAGACATGTACACTGAAGCTTTCTTT; size: NA; D: NA; V: TRBV19; J: TRBJ1-1
CDR3: CASSDPSISGDTQYF; DNA: TGTGCCAGCAGTGACCCTAGCATCTCAGGGGATACGCAGTATTTT; size: NA; D: NA; V: TRBV2; J: TRBJ2-3
CDR3: CASSWRRGPSTDTQYF; DNA: TGCGCCAGCAGCTGGAGGAGAGGACCATCCACAGATACGCAGTATTTT; size: NA; D: NA; V: TRBV5-1; J: TRBJ2-3